This T cell receptor (beta chain) emerged from a study of control samples from healthy donors and cancer patients. Deletions cut 6 bases from V and 6 bases from J, with 12 bases between. There are 13 residues in the CDR3. Germline-derived CDR1 and CDR2 are MNHEY and SVGAGI. Assay: immunoSEQ multiplex PCR; the TCRdb copy retains only in-frame clones and omits some. The sample shows about 75,000 clones, 84% of them seen only once. The clonotype was recovered from a man aged 45-65 years in good health. The J gene is TRBJ1-5, the V gene TRBV6-5; D perhaps matches TRBD1 (5 bases). The sequencing input was blood. The CDR3 reads CASSGTPTQPQHF. In DNA form, the CDR3 reads TGTGCCAGCAGCGGGACCCCAACTCAGCCCCAGCATTTT.